This T cell receptor (beta chain) was profiled in a study of regulatory T cells in long-lasting Graves disease. This clonotype was seen only once. As to time point: persistent/refractory GD, antithyroid drugs over 5 years with positive TRAb. RNA extracted from PBMCs served as the sequencing template. Clinicians diagnosed Graves' disease using American Thyroid Association guidelines. The CDR3 length is 12 residues. The V gene's germline CDR1 is LNHDA and CDR2 SQIVND (reference sequence). Trimming removed 6 bases from V and 6 bases from J, with 12 bases in between. CDR3-region Arm-PCR and iRepertoire HTBI primers produced the TCR beta libraries. TCRdb independently ran MiXCR on the multiplex PCR reads; one entry per CDR3 protein. Of about 660,000 distinct CDR3 sequences listed, around 30% were seen once; the top ten hold about 40%.

This receptor was identified in a female donor with Graves disease. The sequencing used peripheral blood mononuclear cells (PBMCs), collected when the disease was refractory, from a patient treated with antithyroid drugs. The chain is built from TRBV19 and TRBJ2-7; D is unclear. The CDR3 sequence: CASSHPGFEQYF. In nucleotides, the CDR3 is TGTGCCAGTAGCCACCCGGGTTTCGAGCAGTACTTC. Filled out from reference TRBV19 and TRBJ2-7, the complete variable domain reads DGGITQSPKYLFRKEGQNVTLSCEQNLNHDAMYWYRQDPGQGLRLIYYSQIVNDFQKGDIAEGYSVSREKKESFPLTVTSAQKNPTAFYLCASSHPGFEQYFGPGTRLTVT.